One and the same sample provided the 5 T cell receptor beta chains below, sequenced in a study of blood T cell repertoires in COVID-19. TCRdb's copy holds only in-frame clones and misses some; the assay was immunoSEQ multiplex PCR. Of roughly 250,000 clones in the sample, 70% to 90% are singletons; the top ten hold about 4.3%. Sequenced material: PBMCs or T cells enriched from blood (not recorded which). The receptors derive from a woman aged 25 to 39 who had recovered from COVID-19.

This clone showed up just once. The chain combines TRBV9 with TRBJ2-7, with 7 bases fitting TRBD1. CDR3 length: 14 residues. The V segment lost 3 bases and the J segment 3 bases; nucleotides outside the gene matches: 6. Looked up from germline, CDR1 is SGDLS and CDR2 is YYNGEE. CDR3 sequence (DNA): TGTGCCAGCAGCGCCGGACAGGAGAACTACGAGCAGTACTTC. Amino acid sequence: CASSAGQENYEQYF.

The chain recombines TRBV20-1 with TRBJ1-6; 9 positions agree with TRBD1. V shed 3 bases, J shed 10 bases, and the junction held 19 bases outside the gene matches. CDR1 DFQATT and CDR2 SNEGSKA come from the germline V gene (reference sequence). The CDR3 extends over 18 amino acids. The DNA for the CDR3 is TGCAGTGCTAGTGGGATAGTGAATCCGGGACAGGGTGGGTCACCCCTCCACTTT. Residues: CSASGIVNPGQGGSPLHF.

This clone showed up just once. This chain joins TRBV6-5 and TRBJ2-7; possibly TRBD1 for D (5 bases). The CDR3 extends over 14 amino acids. V was trimmed by 6 bases and J by 1 base, leaving 13 bases between them. Per the germline V gene, CDR1 is MNHEY and CDR2 is SVGAGI. CDR3 DNA: TGTGCCAGCAGGATCAGGGATGCGTCCTACGAGCAGTACTTC. Protein: CASRIRDASYEQYF.

The chain recombines TRBV3-1 (or the pseudogene TRBV3-2) with TRBJ1-5; 9 nucleotides agree with TRBD1. Germline V gene data show CDR1 as LGHDT and CDR2 as YNNKEL (reference sequence). The CDR3 is 16 amino acids. V shed 1 base and J 7 bases; nucleotides not matched to a gene: 8. This CDR3 is CASSQGTGGSRQPQHF. For the CDR3, the DNA is TGTGCCAGCAGCCAAGGTACAGGGGGCTCACGCCAGCCCCAGCATTTT.

The V gene is TRBV19, the J gene TRBJ1-3; D might be TRBD1 (6 bases). V was shortened by 5 bases and J by 0 bases, with 14 bases between the two germline ends. Germline CDR1 is LNHDA and CDR2 is SQIVND (reference sequence). This CDR3 spans 16 amino acids. The CDR3 reads CASSRPPTGSGNTIYF. Written as DNA, the CDR3 is TGTGCCAGTAGTCGACCGCCGACAGGCTCTGGAAACACCATATATTTT. Looking up the rest from reference TRBV19 and TRBJ1-3 gives the full variable domain: DGGITQSPKYLFRKEGQNVTLSCEQNLNHDAMYWYRQDPGQGLRLIYYSQIVNDFQKGDIAEGYSVSREKKESFPLTVTSAQKNPTAFYLCASSRPPTGSGNTIYFGEGSWLTVV.